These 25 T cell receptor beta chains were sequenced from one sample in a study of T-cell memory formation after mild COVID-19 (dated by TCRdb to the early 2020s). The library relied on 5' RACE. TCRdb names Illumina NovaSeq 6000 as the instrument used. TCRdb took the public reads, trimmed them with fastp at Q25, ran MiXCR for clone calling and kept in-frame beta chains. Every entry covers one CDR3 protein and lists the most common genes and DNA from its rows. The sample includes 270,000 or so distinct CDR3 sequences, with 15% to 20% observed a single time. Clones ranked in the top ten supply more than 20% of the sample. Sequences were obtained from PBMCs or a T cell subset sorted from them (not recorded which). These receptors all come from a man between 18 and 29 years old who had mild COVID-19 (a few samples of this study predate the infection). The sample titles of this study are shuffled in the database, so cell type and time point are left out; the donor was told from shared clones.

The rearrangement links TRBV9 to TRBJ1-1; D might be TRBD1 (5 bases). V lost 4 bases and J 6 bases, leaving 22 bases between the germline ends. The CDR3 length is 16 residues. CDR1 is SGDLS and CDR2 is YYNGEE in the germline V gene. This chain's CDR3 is CASSSPLDIGEAEAFF. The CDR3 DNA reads TGTGCCAGCAGCTCCCCGCTGGACATAGGGGAGGCTGAAGCTTTCTTT. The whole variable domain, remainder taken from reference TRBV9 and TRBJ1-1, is DSGVTQTPKHLITATGQRVTLRCSPRSGDLSVYWYQQSLDQGLQFLIQYYNGEERAKGNILERFSAQQFPDLHSELNLSSLELGDSALYFCASSSPLDIGEAEAFFGQGTRLTVV.

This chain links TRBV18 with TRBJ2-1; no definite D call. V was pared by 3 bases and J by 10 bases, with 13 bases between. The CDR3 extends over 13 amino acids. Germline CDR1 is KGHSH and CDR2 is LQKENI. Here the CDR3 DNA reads TGTGCCAGCTCACCCCCGACTTTGGGCGAGCAGTTCTTC. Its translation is CASSPPTLGEQFF.

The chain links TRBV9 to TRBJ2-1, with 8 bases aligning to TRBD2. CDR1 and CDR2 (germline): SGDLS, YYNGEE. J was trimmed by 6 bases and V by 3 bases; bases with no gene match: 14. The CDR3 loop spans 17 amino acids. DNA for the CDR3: TGTGCCAGCAGCGCCGTTCGCGGGTTAGCGGGGTTCAATGAGCAGTTCTTC. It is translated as CASSAVRGLAGFNEQFF.

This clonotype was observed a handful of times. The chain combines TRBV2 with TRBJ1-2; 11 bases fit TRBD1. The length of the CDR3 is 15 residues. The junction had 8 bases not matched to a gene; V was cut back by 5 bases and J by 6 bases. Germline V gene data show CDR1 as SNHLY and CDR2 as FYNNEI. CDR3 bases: TGTGCCAGCAGTCTAAGCCGGACAGGGGGCGATGGCTACACCTTC. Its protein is CASSLSRTGGDGYTF.

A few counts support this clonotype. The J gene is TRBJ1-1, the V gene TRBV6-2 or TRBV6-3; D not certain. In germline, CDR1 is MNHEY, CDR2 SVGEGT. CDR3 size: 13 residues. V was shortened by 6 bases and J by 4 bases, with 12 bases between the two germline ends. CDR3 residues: CASRGPRGTEAFF. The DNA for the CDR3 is TGTGCCAGCAGAGGGCCCCGGGGCACTGAAGCTTTCTTT.

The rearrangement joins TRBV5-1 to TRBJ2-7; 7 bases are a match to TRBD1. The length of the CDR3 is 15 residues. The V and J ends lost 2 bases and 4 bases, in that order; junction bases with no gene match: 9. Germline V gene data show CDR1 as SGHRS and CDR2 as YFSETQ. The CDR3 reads CASSLGVNRGYEQYF. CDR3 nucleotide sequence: TGCGCCAGCAGCTTAGGAGTGAACAGGGGTTACGAGCAGTACTTC.

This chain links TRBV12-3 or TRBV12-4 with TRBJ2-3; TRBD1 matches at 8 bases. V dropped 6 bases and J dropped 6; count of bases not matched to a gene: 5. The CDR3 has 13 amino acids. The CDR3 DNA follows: TGTGCCAGCAGGGTGACAGGGGCCGATACGCAGTATTTT. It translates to CASRVTGADTQYF.

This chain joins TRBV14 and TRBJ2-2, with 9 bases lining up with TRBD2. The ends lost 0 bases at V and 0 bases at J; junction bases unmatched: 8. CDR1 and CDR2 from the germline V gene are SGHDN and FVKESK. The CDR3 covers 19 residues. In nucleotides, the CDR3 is TGTGCCAGCAGCCAAGATCGCCTAGCGGGGTACGCGAACACCGGGGAGCTGTTTTTT. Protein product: CASSQDRLAGYANTGELFF.

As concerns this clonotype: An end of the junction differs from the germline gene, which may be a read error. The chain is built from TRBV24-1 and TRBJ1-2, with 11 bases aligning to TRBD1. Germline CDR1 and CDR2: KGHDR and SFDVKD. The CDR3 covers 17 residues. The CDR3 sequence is CATCDRTGGPILGGYTF. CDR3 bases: TGTGCCACCTGTGATCGGACAGGGGGCCCGATACTAGGAGGCTACACCTTC.

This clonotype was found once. CDR3 loop: CASSLGRLGQETQYF. The CDR3 DNA is TGTGCCAGCAGCTTAGGCAGGTTGGGACAAGAGACCCAGTACTTC. The chain couples TRBV11-3 to TRBJ2-5; no reliable D call. This CDR3 comprises 15 residues. Trimming removed 1 base at V and 2 bases at J, with 11 bases between. Germline values: CDR1 SGHNT, CDR2 YENEEA. The full variable domain, rest sourced from reference TRBV11-3 and TRBJ2-5, is EAGVVQSPRYKIIEKKQPVAFWCNPISGHNTLYWYLQNLGQGPELLIRYENEEAVDDSQLPKDRFSAERLKGVDSTLKIQPAELGDSAVYLCASSLGRLGQETQYFGPGTRLLVL.

The CDR3 region is CASSQALAEETQYF. The DNA of the CDR3 is TGTGCCAGCAGCCAAGCTCTAGCAGAAGAGACCCAGTACTTC. The chain joins TRBV3-1 to TRBJ2-5; tentatively, D is TRBD2 (5 bases). Germline loops: CDR1 LGHDT, CDR2 YNNKEL (reference sequence). The CDR3 runs to 14 residues. Trimming removed 1 base at V and 3 bases at J, with 9 bases between.

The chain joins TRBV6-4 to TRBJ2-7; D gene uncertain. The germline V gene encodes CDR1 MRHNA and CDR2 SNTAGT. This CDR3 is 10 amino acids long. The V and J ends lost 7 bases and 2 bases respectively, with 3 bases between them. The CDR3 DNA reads TGTGCCAGCACGACCTACGAGCAGTACGTC. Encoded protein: CASTTYEQYV.

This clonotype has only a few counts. CDR3 sequence reads: CASSIGGEYGGLFF. CDR3 sequence (DNA): TGTGCCAGTAGTATAGGAGGGGAGTACGGCGGGCTGTTTTTT. J is TRBJ2-2 and V is TRBV19; D is possibly TRBD1 or TRBD2 (5 bases each). Germline V gene sequence: CDR1 LNHDA, CDR2 SQIVND (reference sequence). Trimming removed 1 base from V and 13 bases from J, with 16 bases in between. This CDR3 is built from 14 residues.

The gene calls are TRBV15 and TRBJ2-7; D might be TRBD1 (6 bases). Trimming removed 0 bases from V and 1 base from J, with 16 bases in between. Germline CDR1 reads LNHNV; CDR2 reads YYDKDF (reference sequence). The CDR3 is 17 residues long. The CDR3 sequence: CATSRDLTGLYSYEQYF. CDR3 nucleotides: TGTGCCACCAGCAGAGATCTGACAGGACTCTATTCCTACGAGCAGTACTTC.

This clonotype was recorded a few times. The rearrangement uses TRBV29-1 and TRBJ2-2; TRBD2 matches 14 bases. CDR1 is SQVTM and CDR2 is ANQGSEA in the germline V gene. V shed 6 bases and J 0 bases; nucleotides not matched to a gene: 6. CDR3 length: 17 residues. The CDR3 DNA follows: TGCAGCGTAGCCGGGACTAGCGGGGGATCGAACACCGGGGAGCTGTTTTTT. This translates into CSVAGTSGGSNTGELFF.

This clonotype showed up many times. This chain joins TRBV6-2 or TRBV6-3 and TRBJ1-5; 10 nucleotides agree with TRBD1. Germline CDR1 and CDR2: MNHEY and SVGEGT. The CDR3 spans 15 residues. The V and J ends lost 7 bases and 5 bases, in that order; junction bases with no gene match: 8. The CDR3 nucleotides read TGTGCCAGCACCAATGACAGGGGGCAAGATCAGCCCCAGCATTTT. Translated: CASTNDRGQDQPQHF.

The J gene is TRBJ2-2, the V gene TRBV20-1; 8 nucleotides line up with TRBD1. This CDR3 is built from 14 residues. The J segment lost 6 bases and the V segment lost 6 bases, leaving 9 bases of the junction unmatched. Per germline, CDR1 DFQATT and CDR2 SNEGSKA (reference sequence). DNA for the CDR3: TGCAGTGCCGGTGACGACAGGGGCGCCGGGGAGCTGTTTTTT. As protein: CSAGDDRGAGELFF.

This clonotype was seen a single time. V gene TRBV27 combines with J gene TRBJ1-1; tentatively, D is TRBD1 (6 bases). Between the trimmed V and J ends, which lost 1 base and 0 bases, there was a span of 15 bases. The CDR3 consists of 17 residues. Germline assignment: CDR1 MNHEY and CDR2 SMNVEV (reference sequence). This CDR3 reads CASSLFGGGLVNTEAFF. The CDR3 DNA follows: TGTGCCAGCAGTTTATTTGGGGGGGGCTTGGTGAACACTGAAGCTTTCTTT.

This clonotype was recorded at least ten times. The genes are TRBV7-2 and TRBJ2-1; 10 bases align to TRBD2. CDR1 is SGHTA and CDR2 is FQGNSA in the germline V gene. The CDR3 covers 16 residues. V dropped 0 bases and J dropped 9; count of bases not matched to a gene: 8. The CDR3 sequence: CASSLATQAGGGEQFF. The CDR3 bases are TGTGCCAGCAGCTTAGCGACGCAAGCGGGGGGGGGTGAGCAGTTCTTC.

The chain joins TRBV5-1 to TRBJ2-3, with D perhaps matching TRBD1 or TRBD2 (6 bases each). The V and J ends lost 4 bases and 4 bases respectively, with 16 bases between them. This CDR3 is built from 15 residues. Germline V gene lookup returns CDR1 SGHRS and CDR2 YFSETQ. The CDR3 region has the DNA TGCGCCAGCAGCAGAGCCGGGGGCGGGGCAGATACGCAGTATTTT. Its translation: CASSRAGGGADTQYF.

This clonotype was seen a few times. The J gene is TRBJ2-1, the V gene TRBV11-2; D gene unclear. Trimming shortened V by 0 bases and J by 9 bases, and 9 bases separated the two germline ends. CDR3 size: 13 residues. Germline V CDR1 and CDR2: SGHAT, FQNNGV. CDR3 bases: TGTGCCAGCAGCTTAGATCCACGCGGTGAGCAGTTCTTC. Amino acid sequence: CASSLDPRGEQFF.

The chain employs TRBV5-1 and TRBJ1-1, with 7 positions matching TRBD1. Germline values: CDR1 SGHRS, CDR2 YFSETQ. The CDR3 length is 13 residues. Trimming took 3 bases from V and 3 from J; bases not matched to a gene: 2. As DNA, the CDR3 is TGCGCCAGCAGCTCGGGACAGCACACTGAAGCTTTCTTT. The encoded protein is CASSSGQHTEAFF.

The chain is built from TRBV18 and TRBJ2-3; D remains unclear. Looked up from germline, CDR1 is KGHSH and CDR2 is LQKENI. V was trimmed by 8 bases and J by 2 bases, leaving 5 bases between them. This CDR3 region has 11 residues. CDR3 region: CASLNTDTQYF. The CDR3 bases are TGTGCCAGCCTAAACACAGATACGCAGTATTTT.

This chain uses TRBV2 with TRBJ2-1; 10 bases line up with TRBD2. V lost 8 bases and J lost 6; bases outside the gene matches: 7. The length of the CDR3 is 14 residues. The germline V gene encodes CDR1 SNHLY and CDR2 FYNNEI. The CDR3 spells CASVTSGATNEQFF. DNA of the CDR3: TGTGCCAGCGTTACTAGCGGGGCCACCAATGAGCAGTTCTTC.

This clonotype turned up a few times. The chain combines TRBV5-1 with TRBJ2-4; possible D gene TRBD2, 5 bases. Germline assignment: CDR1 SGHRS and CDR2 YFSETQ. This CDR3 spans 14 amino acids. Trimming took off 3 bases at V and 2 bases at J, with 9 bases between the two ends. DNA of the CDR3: TGCGCCAGCAGCTCGGAGGCTACCAAAAACATTCAGTACTTC. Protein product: CASSSEATKNIQYF.